These 24 T cell receptor beta chains were all obtained from the same sample, sequenced in a study of blood T cell repertoires in COVID-19. Using immunoSEQ multiplex PCR, the repertoire was profiled, and TCRdb retains in-frame clones only, with some absent. The sample yields more than 110,000 clones, roughly 85% seen once. The sequenced sample consisted of peripheral blood. These receptors all come from a man in his 60s with acute or convalescent COVID-19.

The chain has TRBV4-2 and TRBJ2-1, with no clear D. The CDR3 contains 14 residues. Per the germline V gene, CDR1 is LGHNA and CDR2 is YNFKEQ. V lost 1 base, J lost 6 bases, and 10 bases lay in between. CDR3 coding DNA: TGTGCCAGCAGCCAAGGAAGCGCGATCAATGAGCAGTTCTTC. This codes for CASSQGSAINEQFF.

The chain's CDR3 is CASSASWDSKNIQYF. The CDR3, as DNA: TGTGCCAGCAGCGCTTCCTGGGACAGCAAAAACATTCAGTACTTC. This chain joins TRBV7-2 and TRBJ2-4; TRBD1 matches at 7 bases. V lost 5 bases, J lost 3 bases, and 7 bases stayed unmatched. CDR1 SGHTA and CDR2 FQGNSA come from the germline V gene. The CDR3 loop spans 15 amino acids.

The gene calls are TRBV4-1 and TRBJ1-2, with 9 bases identical to TRBD1. This CDR3 is built from 18 residues. Trimming cost V 2 bases and J 4 bases; bases outside gene matches: 14. From germline, CDR1 is MGHRA and CDR2 YSYEKL. CDR3: CASSQPGPGQGKVYGYTF. The CDR3 DNA follows: TGCGCCAGCAGCCAACCCGGCCCGGGACAGGGTAAGGTCTATGGCTACACCTTC.

The chain combines TRBV2 with TRBJ2-7; 10 bases line up with TRBD1. In germline, CDR1 is SNHLY, CDR2 FYNNEI. Losses at the gene ends were 4 bases for V and 6 bases for J; bases not matched to a gene: 6. This CDR3 is 14 amino acids long. CDR3: CASSVVRTGGEQYF. The CDR3 coding sequence is TGTGCCAGCAGTGTGGTCCGGACAGGGGGCGAGCAGTACTTC.

This clone was recorded a few times. The CDR3 spells CASANSPYNEQFF. The CDR3 DNA is TGTGCCAGCGCGAACTCACCTTACAATGAGCAGTTCTTC. This chain joins TRBV14 and TRBJ2-1; D is uncertain. CDR1 SGHDN and CDR2 FVKESK come from the germline V gene. The V end was cut by 8 bases, the J end by 4 bases, with 12 bases between. The CDR3 extends over 13 amino acids.

The gene calls are TRBV5-1 and TRBJ1-3, with unresolved D. Germline V gene sequence: CDR1 SGHRS, CDR2 YFSETQ. Trimming cost V 1 base and J 7 bases, with 15 bases left between them. The CDR3 runs 15 residues. The CDR3 sequence is CASSLSGSPDNTIYF. The CDR3 region has the DNA TGCGCCAGCAGCTTGTCGGGGAGTCCGGACAACACCATATATTTT.

The chain couples TRBV15 to TRBJ2-7, with TRBD1 identical over 7 bases. Per germline, CDR1 LNHNV and CDR2 YYDKDF (reference sequence). With V trimmed by 0 bases and J by 1 base, 3 bases remained unmatched. The CDR3 loop spans 15 amino acids. The CDR3 sequence is CATSRERGQSYEQYF. The CDR3 bases are TGTGCCACCAGCAGAGAGAGGGGACAGTCCTACGAGCAGTACTTC.

The chain couples TRBV5-8 to TRBJ1-1, with 9 positions matching TRBD1. V lost 2 bases to trimming and J lost 6 bases; unmatched junction nucleotides: 8. Germline-derived CDR1 and CDR2 are SGHTS and YDEGEE. The CDR3 sequence is 15 residues long. The CDR3 reads CASSFWTGEDPEAFF. The DNA for the CDR3 is TGTGCCAGCAGCTTCTGGACAGGGGAAGATCCTGAAGCTTTCTTT. The full variable domain, completed using reference TRBV5-8 and TRBJ1-1, is EAGVTQSPTHLIKTRGQQATLRCSPISGHTSVYWYQQALGLGLQFLLWYDEGEERNRGNFPPRFSGRQFPNYSSELNVNALELEDSALYLCASSFWTGEDPEAFFGQGTRLTVV.

V and J are TRBV5-1 and TRBJ1-3, with a weak D call TRBD1 (5 bases). This CDR3 has 14 amino acids. Trimming stripped 4 bases from V and 0 bases from J, with 8 bases between. Germline CDR1 SGHRS, CDR2 YFSETQ. The CDR3 DNA is TGCGCCAGCAGCGTTGACAGCTCTGGAAACACCATATATTTT. Translation gives CASSVDSSGNTIYF.

The chain is built from TRBV12-3 or TRBV12-4 and TRBJ2-2; D unresolved. With 1 base removed from V and 5 bases from J, the gap between germline ends came to 5 bases. This CDR3 region has 13 residues. The CDR3 spells CASSLGQTGELFF. CDR3 coding DNA: TGTGCCAGCAGTTTAGGACAAACCGGGGAGCTGTTTTTT.

The rearrangement joins TRBV7-9 to TRBJ2-1, with D tentatively TRBD2 (5 bases). The germline V gene has CDR1 SEHNR and CDR2 FQNEAQ (reference sequence). V gave up 8 bases and J gave up 9 bases, with 20 bases separating them. CDR3 size: 14 residues. The CDR3 reads CASGGSLLGSEQFF. CDR3 DNA sequence: TGTGCCAGCGGAGGAAGCTTATTGGGTTCTGAGCAGTTCTTC.

This clone has only a few counts. V gene TRBV11-3 combines with J gene TRBJ2-2; 9 nucleotides align to TRBD2. The junction had 6 bases not matched to a gene; V was cut back by 3 bases and J by 4 bases. The CDR3 is made up of 16 amino acids. CDR1 is SGHNT and CDR2 is YENEEA in the germline V gene. CDR3 sequence (DNA): TGTGCCAGCAGCTTCGAACTAGCGGGTGGCACCGGGGAGCTGTTTTTT. This codes for CASSFELAGGTGELFF.

The chain uses TRBV19 and TRBJ1-1; 7 nucleotides match TRBD1. The CDR3 spans 15 residues. In germline, CDR1 is LNHDA, CDR2 SQIVND (reference sequence). V trimming: 3 bases; J trimming: 6 bases; junction bases outside the gene matches: 10. The CDR3 DNA reads as TGTGCCAGTAGTATGTCCGACAGGGTGTTACCTGAAGCTTTCTTT. Translating gives CASSMSDRVLPEAFF.

This clone was picked up a small number of times. V usage is TRBV4-1 and J usage is TRBJ2-7, with 7 bases that match TRBD2. The CDR3 is 15 amino acids. Germline trimming cut 0 bases from V and 6 bases from J; bases unmatched to any gene: 8. Germline-derived CDR1 and CDR2 are MGHRA and YSYEKL. Here the CDR3 DNA reads TGCGCCAGCAGCCAAGAAGGCGGGAGAATGAGCGAGCAGTACTTC. This sequence encodes CASSQEGGRMSEQYF.

The gene calls are TRBV10-2 and TRBJ1-3; TRBD1 agrees at 8 bases. Trimming cost V 6 bases and J 2 bases; bases outside gene matches: 3. Germline V CDR1 and CDR2: WSHSY, SAAADI. The CDR3 spans 14 residues. For the CDR3, the DNA is TGCGCCAGCAGCCTGGACAGGGCTGGAAACACCATATATTTT. This gives the protein CASSLDRAGNTIYF.

The chain joins TRBV28 to TRBJ2-5; TRBD2 agrees at 7 bases. The V segment lost 7 bases and the J segment 3 bases; nucleotides outside the gene matches: 17. This CDR3 is built from 17 residues. Per germline, CDR1 MDHEN and CDR2 SYDVKM. The CDR3 here is CASTFNPRLAEKETQYF. In DNA form, the CDR3 reads TGTGCCAGCACCTTTAATCCCCGGCTAGCGGAAAAAGAGACCCAGTACTTC.

The DNA for the CDR3 is TGTGCCAGCTCACTACGGACTAGTTTGGAGACCCAGTACTTC. It is translated as CASSLRTSLETQYF. V and J are TRBV18 and TRBJ2-5; 7 bases are a match to TRBD2. The CDR3 consists of 14 residues. V shed 4 bases, J shed 5 bases, and the junction held 7 bases outside the gene matches. Germline loops: CDR1 KGHSH, CDR2 LQKENI.

This chain joins TRBV19 and TRBJ1-5, with D perhaps TRBD1 (6 bases). The germline V gene has CDR1 LNHDA and CDR2 SQIVND (reference sequence). The CDR3 contains 14 residues. V was trimmed by 6 bases and J by 0 bases, leaving 9 bases between them. In DNA, the CDR3 is TGTGCCAGTAGGCAGGGGTATAGCAATCAGCCCCAGCATTTT. It codes for CASRQGYSNQPQHF.

CDR3 region: CASSPFTSGATYNEQFF. The CDR3 region has the DNA TGTGCCAGCTCACCATTTACTAGCGGGGCTACCTACAATGAGCAGTTCTTC. The chain carries TRBV18 and TRBJ2-1; TRBD2 matches 10 bases. The V segment lost 2 bases and the J segment 2 bases; nucleotides outside the gene matches: 6. CDR3 length: 17 residues. Germline assignment: CDR1 KGHSH and CDR2 LQKENI.

This rearrangement joins TRBV18 to TRBJ2-6, with D tentatively TRBD1 (5 bases). Germline CDR1 KGHSH, CDR2 LQKENI. V was cut by 3 bases and J by 5 bases, with 14 bases left in between. There are 16 residues in the CDR3. The CDR3 nucleotides are TGTGCCAGCTCACCGTTCGACAGAATTAGGGCCAACGTCCTGACTTTC. Translating gives CASSPFDRIRANVLTF.

This clone was counted between two and nine times. The genes are TRBV27 and TRBJ2-6; D ambiguous. Germline CDR1 and CDR2: MNHEY and SMNVEV (reference sequence). The CDR3 has 13 amino acids. The ends were cut back, 3 bases at V and 4 bases at J, with 4 bases in the middle. CDR3 sequence: CASSFTGANVLTF. CDR3 sequence (DNA): TGTGCCAGCAGTTTCACAGGGGCCAACGTCCTGACTTTC.

Only a few counts were recorded for this clone. The V gene is TRBV7-9, the J gene TRBJ2-1; TRBD1 is a possible D gene (5 bases). The CDR3 is 11 amino acids. The V gene's germline CDR1 is SEHNR and CDR2 FQNEAQ (reference sequence). The germline V and J ends were trimmed by 7 bases and 6 bases, with 7 bases remaining between them. The CDR3 coding sequence is TGTGCCAGCACCAGGGCCAATGAGCAGTTCTTC. It yields the protein CASTRANEQFF.

The chain joins TRBV3-1 (or the pseudogene TRBV3-2) to TRBJ2-7; 10 positions agree with TRBD2. Germline V gene sequence: CDR1 LGHDT, CDR2 YNNKEL (reference sequence). The CDR3 is 14 residues long. Losses at the gene ends were 8 bases for V and 6 bases for J; bases not matched to a gene: 10. The chain's CDR3 is CASHPGAGGSEQYF. The CDR3 DNA follows: TGTGCCAGCCACCCCGGAGCGGGAGGGAGCGAGCAGTACTTC.

This chain connects TRBV9 to TRBJ1-6; D unresolved. The germline CDR1 and CDR2 sequences are SGDLS and YYNGEE. With 2 bases removed from V and 8 bases from J, the gap between germline ends came to 11 bases. This CDR3 is built from 14 residues. CDR3 residues: CASSVGGVDSPLHF. The CDR3 nucleotides read TGTGCCAGCAGCGTGGGCGGGGTGGATTCACCCCTCCACTTT.